A selection of T cell receptor beta chains follows, all from one sample in a study of T cells after yellow fever vaccination. TCRdb reprocessed the 5' RACE reads via MiXCR and lists one record per CDR3 protein. This table has about 250,000 distinct CDR3 sequences, roughly 4% appearing once. Here the sequenced sample was PBMCs, taken 15 days after the yellow fever booster vaccination. Receptor source: a man aged 18 to 29 who received the YFV17D yellow fever vaccine. Both conserved end residues are part of each CDR3. A D gene is named only where the DNA matches it firmly. The size field reads once, few, many, or a class for an expanded clone.

D gene	clone size	J gene	V gene	CDR3 DNA	CDR3 protein
.	many	TRBJ1-5	TRBV7-2	TGTGCCAGCAGCTTAAGTCAGGGCCGGAATCAGCCCCAGCATTTT	CASSLSQGRNQPQHF
.	many	TRBJ2-7	TRBV7-2	TGTGCCAGCAGCCATCCGCCCGGGGGTCTAGCCTGGCAGTACTTC	CASSHPPGGLAWQYF
.	many	TRBJ1-6	TRBV11-2	TGTGCCAGCAGCTTAAGCGAATTACCGTATAATTCACCCCTCCACTTT	CASSLSELPYNSPLHF
TRBD1	many	TRBJ1-1	TRBV5-4	TGTGCCAGCAGCTACTTACAGGGGCCTTTAGAGAACACTGAAGCTTTCTTT	CASSYLQGPLENTEAFF
.	many	TRBJ1-5	TRBV19	TGTGCCAGTAGTTTGGGTCCGGGAACAGTCGGCAATCAGCCCCAGCATTTT	CASSLGPGTVGNQPQHF
TRBD1	many	TRBJ1-2	TRBV2	TGTGCCAGCAGTCCTGGGGATCGGACAGGCTCTTTC	CASSPGDRTGSF
TRBD1	many	TRBJ2-2	TRBV7-6	TGTGCCAGCAGCCCCAGGGACAGGGGTAGGGAGCTGTTTTTT	CASSPRDRGRELFF
TRBD1	many	TRBJ2-2	TRBV6-6	TGTGCCAGCAGTCGGGCGGACAGGGGGCTGGTTTACACCGGGGAGCTGTTTTTT	CASSRADRGLVYTGELFF
.	many	TRBJ1-4	TRBV6-5	TGTGCCAGCAGCCCCAGGGCGTTGGGTAGGGAAAAACTGTTTTTT	CASSPRALGREKLFF
.	many	TRBJ2-7	TRBV30	TGTGCCTGGAGTGAGCCTCACTACGAGCAGTACTTC	CAWSEPHYEQYF
TRBD2	many	TRBJ2-2	TRBV7-3	TGTGCCAGCAGCTATATCCCGGGACTAGCGTCCGGGGAGCTGTTTTTT	CASSYIPGLASGELFF
.	many	TRBJ1-1	TRBV7-2	TGTGCCAGCAGCTCACAGATGGGGGGGCACGGTGAAGCTTTCTTT	CASSSQMGGHGEAFF
.	many	TRBJ2-5	TRBV18	TGTGCCAGCTCCCAGGACATTCAAGAGACCCAGTACTTC	CASSQDIQETQYF